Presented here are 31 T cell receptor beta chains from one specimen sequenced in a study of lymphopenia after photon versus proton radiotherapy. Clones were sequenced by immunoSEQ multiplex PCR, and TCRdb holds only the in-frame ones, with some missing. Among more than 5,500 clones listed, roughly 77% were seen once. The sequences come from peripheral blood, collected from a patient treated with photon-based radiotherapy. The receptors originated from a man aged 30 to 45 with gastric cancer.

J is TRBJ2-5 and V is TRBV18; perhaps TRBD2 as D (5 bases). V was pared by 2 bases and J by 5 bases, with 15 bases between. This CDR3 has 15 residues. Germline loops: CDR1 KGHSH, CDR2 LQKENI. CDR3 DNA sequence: TGTGCCAGCTCACCAGTTTTAGCGACGGCCGAGACCCAGTACTTC. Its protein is CASSPVLATAETQYF.

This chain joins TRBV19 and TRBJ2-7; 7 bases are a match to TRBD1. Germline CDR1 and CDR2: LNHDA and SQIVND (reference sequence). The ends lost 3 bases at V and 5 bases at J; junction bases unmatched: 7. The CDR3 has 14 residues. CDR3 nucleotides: TGTGCCAGTAGTATCGAGACAGGGCTGAACGAGCAGTACTTC. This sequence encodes CASSIETGLNEQYF. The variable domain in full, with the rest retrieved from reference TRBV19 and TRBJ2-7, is DGGITQSPKYLFRKEGQNVTLSCEQNLNHDAMYWYRQDPGQGLRLIYYSQIVNDFQKGDIAEGYSVSREKKESFPLTVTSAQKNPTAFYLCASSIETGLNEQYFGPGTRLTVT.

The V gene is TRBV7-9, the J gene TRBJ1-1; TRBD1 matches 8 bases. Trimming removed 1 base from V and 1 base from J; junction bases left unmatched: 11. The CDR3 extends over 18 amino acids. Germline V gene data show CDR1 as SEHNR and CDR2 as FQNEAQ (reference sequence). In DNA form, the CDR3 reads TGTGCCAGCAGCTTAGTTCCGGTCCTGACAGGGGAGAACACTGAAGCTTTCTTT. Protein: CASSLVPVLTGENTEAFF.

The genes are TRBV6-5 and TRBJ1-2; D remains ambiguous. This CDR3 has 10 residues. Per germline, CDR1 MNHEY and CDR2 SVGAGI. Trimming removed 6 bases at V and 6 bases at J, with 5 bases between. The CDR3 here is CASRGDGYTF. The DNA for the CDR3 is TGTGCCAGCAGGGGAGATGGCTACACCTTC.

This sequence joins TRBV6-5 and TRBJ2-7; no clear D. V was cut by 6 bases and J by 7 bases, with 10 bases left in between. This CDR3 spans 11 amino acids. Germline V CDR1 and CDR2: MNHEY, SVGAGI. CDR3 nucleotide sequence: TGTGCCAGCAGCTCCCCAGAGGAGCAGTACTTC. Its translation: CASSSPEEQYF.

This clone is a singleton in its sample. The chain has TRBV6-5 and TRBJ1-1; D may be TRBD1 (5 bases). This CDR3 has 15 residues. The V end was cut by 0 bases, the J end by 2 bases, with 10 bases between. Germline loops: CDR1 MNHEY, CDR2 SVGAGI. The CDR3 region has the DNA TGTGCCAGCAGTTACTCAATGACAGTAAACACTGAAGCTTTCTTT. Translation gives CASSYSMTVNTEAFF.

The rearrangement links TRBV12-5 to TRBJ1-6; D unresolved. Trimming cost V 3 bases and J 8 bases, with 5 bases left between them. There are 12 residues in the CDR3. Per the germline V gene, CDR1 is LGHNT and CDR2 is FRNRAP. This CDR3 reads CASGFSDSPLHF. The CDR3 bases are TGTGCTAGTGGTTTCAGCGATTCACCCCTCCACTTT.

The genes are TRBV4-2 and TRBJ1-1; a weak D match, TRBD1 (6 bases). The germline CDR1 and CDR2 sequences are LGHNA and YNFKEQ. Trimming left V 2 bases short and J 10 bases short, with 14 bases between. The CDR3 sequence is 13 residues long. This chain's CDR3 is CASSQTGGGGAFF. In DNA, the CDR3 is TGTGCCAGCAGCCAAACAGGAGGGGGGGGAGCTTTCTTT.

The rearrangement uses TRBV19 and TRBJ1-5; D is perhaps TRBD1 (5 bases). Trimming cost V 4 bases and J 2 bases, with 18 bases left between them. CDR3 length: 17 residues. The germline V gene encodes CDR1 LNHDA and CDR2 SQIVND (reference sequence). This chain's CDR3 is CASSTIQGVLGNQPQHF. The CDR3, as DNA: TGTGCCAGTAGTACTATTCAGGGAGTCCTTGGCAATCAGCCCCAGCATTTT.

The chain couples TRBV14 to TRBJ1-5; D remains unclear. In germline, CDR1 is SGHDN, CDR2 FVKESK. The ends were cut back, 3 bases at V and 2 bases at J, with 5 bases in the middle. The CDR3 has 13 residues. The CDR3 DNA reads TGTGCCAGCAGCCATACGGGCAATCAGCCCCAGCATTTT. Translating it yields CASSHTGNQPQHF.

The CDR3 loop reads CASSTSSGETDTQYF. The DNA of the CDR3 is TGTGCCAGTAGTACCTCTAGCGGTGAAACAGATACGCAGTATTTT. The chain employs TRBV19 and TRBJ2-3, with TRBD2 matching over 7 bases. The CDR3 contains 15 residues. V was clipped by 4 bases and J by 3 bases; unmatched bases: 7. Per germline, CDR1 LNHDA and CDR2 SQIVND (reference sequence).

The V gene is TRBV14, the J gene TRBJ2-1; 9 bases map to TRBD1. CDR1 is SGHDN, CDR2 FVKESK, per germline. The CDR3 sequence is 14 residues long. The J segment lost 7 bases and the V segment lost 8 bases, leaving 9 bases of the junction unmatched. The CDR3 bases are TGTGCCAGCCTAAAGACAGGGGGATTGAATGAGCAGTTCTTC. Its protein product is CASLKTGGLNEQFF.

The CDR3 loop reads CASSEPRIANPEKLFF. In DNA, the CDR3 is TGTGCCAGCAGTGAACCTCGCATAGCTAATCCTGAAAAACTGTTTTTT. This chain uses TRBV25-1 with TRBJ1-4; D not certain. The CDR3 contains 16 residues. V was pared by 2 bases and J by 7 bases, with 17 bases between. Per germline, CDR1 MGHDK and CDR2 SYGVNS.

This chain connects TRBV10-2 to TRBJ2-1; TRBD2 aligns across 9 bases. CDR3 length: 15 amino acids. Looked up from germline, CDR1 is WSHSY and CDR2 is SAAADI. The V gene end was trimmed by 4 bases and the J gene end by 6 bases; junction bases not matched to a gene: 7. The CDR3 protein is CASSVVSGRLNEQFF. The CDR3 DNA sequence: TGCGCCAGCAGTGTTGTTAGCGGGAGACTCAATGAGCAGTTCTTC.

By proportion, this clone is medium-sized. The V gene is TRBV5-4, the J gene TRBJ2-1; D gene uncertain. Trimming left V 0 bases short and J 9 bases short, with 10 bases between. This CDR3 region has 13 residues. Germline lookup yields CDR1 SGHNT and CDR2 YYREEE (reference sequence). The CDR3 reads CASSLADALEQFF. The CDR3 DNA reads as TGTGCCAGCAGCTTGGCGGACGCCCTTGAGCAGTTCTTC.

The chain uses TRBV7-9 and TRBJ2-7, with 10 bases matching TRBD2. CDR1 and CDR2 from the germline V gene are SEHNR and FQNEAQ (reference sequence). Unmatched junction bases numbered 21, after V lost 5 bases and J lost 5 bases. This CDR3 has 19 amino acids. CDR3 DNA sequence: TGTGCCAGCAGCCTCAGTTCCTTTGGATCCGGACTAGCGGAGAACGAGCAGTACTTC. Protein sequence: CASSLSSFGSGLAENEQYF.

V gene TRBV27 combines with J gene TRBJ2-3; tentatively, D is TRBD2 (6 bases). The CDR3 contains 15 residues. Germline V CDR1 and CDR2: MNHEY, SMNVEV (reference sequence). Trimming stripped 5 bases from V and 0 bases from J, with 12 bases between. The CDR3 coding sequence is TGTGCCAGCAGTACAAGCGGGTCTAGCACAGATACGCAGTATTTT. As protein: CASSTSGSSTDTQYF.

This CDR3 is CASSDSNQPQHF. The DNA for the CDR3 is TGTGCCAGCAGTGATAGCAATCAGCCCCAGCATTTT. V and J are TRBV6-5 and TRBJ1-5; D remains unclear. Germline V gene lookup returns CDR1 MNHEY and CDR2 SVGAGI. The CDR3 consists of 12 residues. The ends were cut back, 5 bases at V and 0 bases at J, with 2 bases in the middle.

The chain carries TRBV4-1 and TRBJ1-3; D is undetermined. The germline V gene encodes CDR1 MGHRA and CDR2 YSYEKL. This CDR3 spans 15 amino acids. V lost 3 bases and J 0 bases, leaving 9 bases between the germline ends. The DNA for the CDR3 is TGCGCCAGCAGCCACGCAGGAAGCTCTGGAAACACCATATATTTT. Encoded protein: CASSHAGSSGNTIYF.

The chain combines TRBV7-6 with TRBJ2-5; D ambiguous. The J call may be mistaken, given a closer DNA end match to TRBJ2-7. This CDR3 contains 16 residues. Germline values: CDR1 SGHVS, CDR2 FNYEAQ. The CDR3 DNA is TGTGCCAACCAGTACGGGCCTCTAAATTGGCTCCGCGAGCAGTACTTC. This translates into CANQYGPLNWLREQYF.

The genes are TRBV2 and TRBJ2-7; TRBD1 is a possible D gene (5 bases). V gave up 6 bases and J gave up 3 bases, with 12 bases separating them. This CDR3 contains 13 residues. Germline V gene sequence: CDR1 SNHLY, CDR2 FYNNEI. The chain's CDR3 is CASSRDSDYEQYF. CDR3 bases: TGTGCCAGCAGCCGAGACAGCGACTACGAGCAGTACTTC.

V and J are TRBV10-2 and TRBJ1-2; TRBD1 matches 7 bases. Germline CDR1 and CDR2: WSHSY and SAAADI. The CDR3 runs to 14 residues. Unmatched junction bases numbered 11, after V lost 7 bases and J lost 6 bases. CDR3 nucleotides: TGCGCCAGCACCGAAGACAGGGTTGGGGATGGCTACACCTTC. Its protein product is CASTEDRVGDGYTF.

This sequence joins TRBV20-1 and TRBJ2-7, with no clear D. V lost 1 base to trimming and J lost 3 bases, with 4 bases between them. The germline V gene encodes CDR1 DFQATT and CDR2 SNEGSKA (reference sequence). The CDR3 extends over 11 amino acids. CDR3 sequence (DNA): TGCAGTGCTAGAGTCGGCTACGAGCAGTACTTC. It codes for CSARVGYEQYF.

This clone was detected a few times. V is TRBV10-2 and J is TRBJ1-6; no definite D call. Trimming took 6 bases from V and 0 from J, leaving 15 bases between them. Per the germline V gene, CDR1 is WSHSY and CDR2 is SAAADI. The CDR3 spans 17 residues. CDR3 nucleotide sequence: TGCGCCAGCAGCTCGGTGGTCGGGAGCTCCTATAATTCACCCCTCCACTTT. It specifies CASSSVVGSSYNSPLHF.

In DNA, the CDR3 is TGCAGTGCTAGAGCGGAGACCGAGCAGTACTTC. Translation gives CSARAETEQYF. This rearrangement joins TRBV20-1 to TRBJ2-7, with no clear D. The length of the CDR3 is 11 residues. V gave up 1 base and J gave up 6 bases, with 7 bases separating them. CDR1 and CDR2 (germline): DFQATT, SNEGSKA (reference sequence).

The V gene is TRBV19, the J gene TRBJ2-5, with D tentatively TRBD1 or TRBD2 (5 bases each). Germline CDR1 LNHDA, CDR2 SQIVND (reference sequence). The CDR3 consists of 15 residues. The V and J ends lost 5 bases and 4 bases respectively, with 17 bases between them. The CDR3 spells CASSPDGERGETQYF. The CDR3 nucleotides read TGTGCCAGTAGTCCCGATGGGGAGAGGGGAGAGACCCAGTACTTC.

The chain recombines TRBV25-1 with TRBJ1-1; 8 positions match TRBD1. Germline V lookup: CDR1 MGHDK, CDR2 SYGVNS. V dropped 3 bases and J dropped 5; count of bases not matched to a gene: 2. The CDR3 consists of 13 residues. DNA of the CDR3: TGTGCCAGCAGTGACTACAGGGGGACTGAAGCTTTCTTT. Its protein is CASSDYRGTEAFF.

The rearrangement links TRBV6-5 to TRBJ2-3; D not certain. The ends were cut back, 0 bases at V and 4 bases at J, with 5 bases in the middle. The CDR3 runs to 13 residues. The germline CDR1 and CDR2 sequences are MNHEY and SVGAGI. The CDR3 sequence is CASSYSLADTQYF. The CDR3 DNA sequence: TGTGCCAGCAGTTACTCGCTGGCAGATACGCAGTATTTT.

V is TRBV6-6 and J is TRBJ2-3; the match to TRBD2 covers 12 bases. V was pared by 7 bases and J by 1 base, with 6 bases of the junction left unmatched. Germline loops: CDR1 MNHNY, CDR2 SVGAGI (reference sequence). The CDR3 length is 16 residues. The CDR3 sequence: CASTLRLAGGTDTQYF. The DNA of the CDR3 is TGTGCCAGCACCTTAAGACTAGCGGGGGGCACAGATACGCAGTATTTT.

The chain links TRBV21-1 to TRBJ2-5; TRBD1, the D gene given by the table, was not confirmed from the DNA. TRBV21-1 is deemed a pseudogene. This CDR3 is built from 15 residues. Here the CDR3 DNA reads TGTGCCAGCAGCAAAGCGCATAGGGGTGGAGAGACCCAGTACTTC. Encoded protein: CASSKAHRGGETQYF.

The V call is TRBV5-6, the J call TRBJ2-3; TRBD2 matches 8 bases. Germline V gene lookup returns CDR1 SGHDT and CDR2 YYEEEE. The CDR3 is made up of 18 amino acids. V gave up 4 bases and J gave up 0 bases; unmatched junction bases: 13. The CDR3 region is CASSVSWRGVFSTDTQYF. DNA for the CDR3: TGTGCCAGCAGCGTATCCTGGCGGGGGGTTTTTAGCACAGATACGCAGTATTTT.